This T cell receptor (beta chain) is drawn from a study of T cell repertoires in cytomegalovirus infection. Study-level information: Public TCR beta signatures provided an indication of both CMV infection and a matching HLA type.

From the reads, TCRdb called clonotypes with MiXCR, one entry per CDR3 protein. This table holds some 110,000 distinct CDR3 sequences, 32% found once. Study-level results: Carriers of CMV and the relevant HLA type were discriminated by public TCR beta frequency.

This clonotype has ten or more counts. Its matching antigen is unknown. The specimen comprised CD8+ T cells from cultured PBMCs, sampled from culture after CMV antigen stimulation. This clonotype was sampled from a human donor in good health (CMV status not recorded). Some clones in this sample may be carry-over from other donors' samples.

The CDR3 is CASRETGVYDEQFF. CDR3 DNA sequence: TGTGCCAGCAGGGAGACAGGGGTTTATGATGAGCAGTTCTTC. This chain links TRBV7-9 with TRBJ2-1; 8 nucleotides line up with TRBD1. J gave up 8 bases and V 6 bases, and 9 bases lay outside the gene matches. The CDR3 covers 14 residues. The germline V gene encodes CDR1 SEHNR and CDR2 FQNEAQ (reference sequence).